This entry describes one TCR beta chain. Its antigen remains unidentified. The repertoire was sequenced with immunoSEQ multiplex PCR; TCRdb's copy has only in-frame clones and lacks some. This sample has about 81,000 clones, with less than 90% found just once. This sample was taken from a study of identifying expanded T cells in peripheral blood. The ends lost 4 bases at V and 7 bases at J; junction bases unmatched: 7. The germline V gene has CDR1 LNHDA and CDR2 SQIVND (reference sequence). CDR3 length: 15 residues. Study-wide results and limits: Differentially abundant clones: about 1.1 between replicates, about 15 at two to three weeks, 19 to 20 at four. Clone count variance between roughly two-week samples rose with total template count.

No infections or other immune events were documented during collection. The receptor was derived from a person aged 18 to 70 in good health. The rearrangement uses TRBV19 and TRBJ2-1; 10 positions match TRBD2. Sequenced input: blood. CDR3 DNA: TGTGCCAGTAGTACGTCTAGCGGGAGTCGGAATGAGCAGTTCTTC. Translated, it gives CASSTSSGSRNEQFF.